A selection of T cell receptor beta chains follows, all from one sample in a study of lymphopenia after photon versus proton radiotherapy. Sequencing used immunoSEQ multiplex PCR; TCRdb keeps in-frame clones, though not all of them. This table holds roughly 49,000 clones, 92% found once. Sequenced material: peripheral blood, taken from a patient treated with photon-based radiotherapy. The receptors stem from a woman aged 40 to 50 with cholangiocarcinoma. Both conserved end residues are part of each CDR3. The D gene is left open where the match is weak. Clone size is not always given. Where it is, it says once, few, many or a class for expanded clones.

clone size	D gene	J gene	V gene	CDR3 DNA	CDR3 protein
once	-	TRBJ1-1	TRBV5-5	TGTGCCAGCAGCTTGGGGGGGCACACTGAAGCTTTCTTT	CASSLGGHTEAFF
once	-	TRBJ1-1	TRBV5-8	TGTGCCAGCAGCCCCGGGTCTTCCGAAGCTTTCTTT	CASSPGSSEAFF
-	-	TRBJ2-2	TRBV28	TGTGCCAGCGAGGGGCCCTCGAACACCGGGGAGCTGTTTTTT	CASEGPSNTGELFF
-	-	TRBJ2-1	TRBV7-6	TGTGCCAGCAGCTTCAAGGGGGGGGATGAGCAGTTCTTC	CASSFKGGDEQFF
-	TRBD2	TRBJ2-1	TRBV19	TGTGCCAGTGCCCAGGGAGGGCTAACCCTCAATGAGCAGTTCTTC	CASAQGGLTLNEQFF
few	TRBD1	TRBJ1-1	TRBV10-1	TGCGCCAGCAGGGACAGGGAAGGAACTGAAGCTTTCTTT	CASRDREGTEAFF
-	TRBD2	TRBJ2-7	TRBV7-2	TGTGCCAGCAGCTGGACTAGCGGGGGCACCTACGAGCAGTACTTC	CASSWTSGGTYEQYF
-	-	TRBJ1-1	TRBV19	TGTGCCAGTAGTATCTACAGGGACACTGAAGCTTTCTTT	CASSIYRDTEAFF
-	TRBD1	TRBJ1-5	TRBV19	TGTGCCAGTCGGGACAGGGGGCATCAGCCCCAGCATTTT	CASRDRGHQPQHF
-	TRBD1	TRBJ1-6	TRBV27	TGTGCCAGCAGTTCACCGGGACAGGAGTATAATTCACCCCTCCACTTT	CASSSPGQEYNSPLHF
-	-	TRBJ1-1	TRBV7-9	TGTGCCAGCAGCTTTGGCAGGGAAACCTTGAACACTGAAGCTTTCTTT	CASSFGRETLNTEAFF
-	-	TRBJ2-7	TRBV7-2	TGTGCCAGCAGCCCATTTGGGGGGGCTATCGACGAGCAGTACTTC	CASSPFGGAIDEQYF
-	-	TRBJ1-1	TRBV28	TGTGCCAGCAGGGAGGGTGGGGGGACCACTGAAGCTTTCTTT	CASREGGGTTEAFF
-	-	TRBJ1-2	TRBV6-6	TGTGCCAGCAGTTACAGCGGGATAATAGACGATGGCTACACCTTC	CASSYSGIIDDGYTF
-	-	TRBJ2-7	TRBV30	TGTGCCTGGATTCCAGCGGGTCTCTACGAGCAGTACTTC	CAWIPAGLYEQYF
-	TRBD1	TRBJ1-1	TRBV19	TGTGCCAGTAAATTGACAGGGCTGCACACTGAAGCTTTCTTT	CASKLTGLHTEAFF
-	-	TRBJ1-4	TRBV2	TGTGCCAGCAGTGATGGCGGGGGCCATAATGAAAAACTGTTTTTT	CASSDGGGHNEKLFF
-	-	TRBJ1-1	TRBV28	TGTGCCAGCAGTTTAATGAACACTGAAGCTTTCTTT	CASSLMNTEAFF
once	-	TRBJ1-3	TRBV28	TGTGCCAGCAGTTTAGGGGGGGCTGGAAACACCATATATTTT	CASSLGGAGNTIYF
-	TRBD1	TRBJ1-5	TRBV6-6	TGTGCCAGCAGCCCGAATCAGGGGGCTGGGCAGCCCCAGCATTTT	CASSPNQGAGQPQHF
-	-	TRBJ2-7	TRBV5-1	TGCGCCAGCAGCTTGGTTTACGATGTTACGAAGTACTTC	CASSLVYDVTKYF
-	-	TRBJ2-7	TRBV30	TGTGCCTGGAGTGAGGGGACCGACAAATTTACCTACGAGCAGTACTTC	CAWSEGTDKFTYEQYF
-	TRBD2	TRBJ2-1	TRBV19	TGTGCCAGTAGACGGACTAGCGGTCCCAATGAGCAGTTCTTC	CASRRTSGPNEQFF
few	TRBD1	TRBJ1-2	TRBV5-4	TGTGCCAGCAGCTTATCCGGGACAGGCGAACCCTATGGCTACACCTTC	CASSLSGTGEPYGYTF
-	-	TRBJ2-5	TRBV5-5	TGTGCCAGCAGCTTGGCCCCTGCAGGGCGAGGAGAGACCCAGTACTTC	CASSLAPAGRGETQYF
-	-	TRBJ2-2	TRBV6-6	TGTGCCAGCAGGGGGGCGACTAGCTACGGGGAGCTGTTTTTT	CASRGATSYGELFF
-	TRBD2	TRBJ2-5	TRBV27	TGTGCCAGCAGGAGAACCGGGACTAGCGGGACCCGAAGCGAGACCCAGTACTTC	CASRRTGTSGTRSETQYF
-	-	TRBJ2-5	TRBV7-7	TGTGCTAGCAGCTTCGGGTCGGGTAGCGGTACCCAGTACTTC	CASSFGSGSGTQYF
-	TRBD2	TRBJ2-3	TRBV5-4	TGTGCCAGCAGGGCGGGACTAGCAGAAGATACGCAGTATTTT	CASRAGLAEDTQYF
-	-	TRBJ2-3	TRBV10-3	TGTGCCATCAGTCTCGGGGAACGAGGTGATACGCAGTATTTT	CAISLGERGDTQYF
-	TRBD2	TRBJ2-3	TRBV6-5	TGTGCCAGCAGTTACGGTCCTAATCGGGGGGCAGATACGCAGTATTTT	CASSYGPNRGADTQYF
once	TRBD1	TRBJ2-7	TRBV9	TGTGCCAGCAGCGTATTTGGGACAGAGATGTACGAGCAGTACTTC	CASSVFGTEMYEQYF
-	-	TRBJ2-7	TRBV19	TGTGCCAGTAGTATCAAGGGCGACGGGCAGGGGAGTCTGTACTTC	CASSIKGDGQGSLYF
-	-	TRBJ2-1	TRBV5-8	TGTGCCAGCAGCGGCGGACTAAGAGCGGTCCTTGAGCAGTTCTTC	CASSGGLRAVLEQFF
-	TRBD2	TRBJ2-3	TRBV28	TGTGCCAGCAGTTTTGCGACTAGCGGCAGGGATACGCATTATTTT	CASSFATSGRDTHYF
-	TRBD1	TRBJ2-7	TRBV6-5	TGTGCCAGCAGTCGGACAGGGCAGAGCTCCTACGAGCAGTACTTC	CASSRTGQSSYEQYF
once	TRBD1	TRBJ1-6	TRBV5-1	TGCGCCAGCAGCCAAACAGGGGACAAAACCCCCCTCCACTTT	CASSQTGDKTPLHF
-	TRBD1	TRBJ2-7	TRBV18	TGTGCCAGCCGGGGGACAGGGAAAAGCCACCTCTACGAGCAGTACTTC	CASRGTGKSHLYEQYF
-	TRBD1	TRBJ2-5	TRBV6-6	TGTGCCAGCAGTCCAGGGGGAGAGACCCAGTACTTC	CASSPGGETQYF
-	-	TRBJ2-7	TRBV4-1	TGCGCCAGCAGCCCCGGGCCTGGCTCCTACGAGCAGTACTTC	CASSPGPGSYEQYF
once	-	TRBJ2-1	TRBV7-9	TGTGCCAGCAGCCCTAACAGTGGAGGCTACAATGAGCAGTTCTTC	CASSPNSGGYNEQFF
few	TRBD2	TRBJ2-1	TRBV2	TGTGCCAGCAGCCCCCGACTAGCGGGGTACAATGAGCAGTTCTTC	CASSPRLAGYNEQFF
-	-	TRBJ2-7	TRBV27	TGTGCCAGCAGGCCCGGGGCACCCAGCTACGAGCAGTACTTC	CASRPGAPSYEQYF
-	-	TRBJ2-5	TRBV5-8	TGTGCCAGCAGCTTACGAGGTTCCGACAAGACCCAGTACTTC	CASSLRGSDKTQYF
-	-	TRBJ1-6	TRBV7-2	TGTGCCAGCAGCTTAGAGGTCTCCTATAATTCACCCCTCCACTTT	CASSLEVSYNSPLHF
-	-	TRBJ1-1	TRBV6-5	TGTGCCAGCAGTTACCTCCGAGGGTACACTGAAGCTTTCTTT	CASSYLRGYTEAFF
-	-	TRBJ2-7	TRBV5-1	TGCGCCAGCAGCTTGGTGGCCGGGGGGCTGGGGGAGCAGTACTTC	CASSLVAGGLGEQYF
-	-	TRBJ1-4	TRBV10-3	TGTGCCATCAGTGAGTTCCCGTTTTCAACTAATGAAAAACTGTTTTTT	CAISEFPFSTNEKLFF
once	TRBD2	TRBJ2-3	TRBV12-5	TGTGCTAGTGGTTTAACCGGGACTAGCGGAGATACGCAGTATTTT	CASGLTGTSGDTQYF
-	TRBD2	TRBJ2-3	TRBV11-3	TGTGCCAGCAGCTTAGACCAGCGGGGGGTAGATACGCAGTATTTT	CASSLDQRGVDTQYF
-	-	TRBJ1-4	TRBV19	TGTGCCAGTAGTAAAAGGATGGACTCCATAACGATTGCAACTAATGAAAAACTGTTTTTT	CASSKRMDSITIATNEKLFF